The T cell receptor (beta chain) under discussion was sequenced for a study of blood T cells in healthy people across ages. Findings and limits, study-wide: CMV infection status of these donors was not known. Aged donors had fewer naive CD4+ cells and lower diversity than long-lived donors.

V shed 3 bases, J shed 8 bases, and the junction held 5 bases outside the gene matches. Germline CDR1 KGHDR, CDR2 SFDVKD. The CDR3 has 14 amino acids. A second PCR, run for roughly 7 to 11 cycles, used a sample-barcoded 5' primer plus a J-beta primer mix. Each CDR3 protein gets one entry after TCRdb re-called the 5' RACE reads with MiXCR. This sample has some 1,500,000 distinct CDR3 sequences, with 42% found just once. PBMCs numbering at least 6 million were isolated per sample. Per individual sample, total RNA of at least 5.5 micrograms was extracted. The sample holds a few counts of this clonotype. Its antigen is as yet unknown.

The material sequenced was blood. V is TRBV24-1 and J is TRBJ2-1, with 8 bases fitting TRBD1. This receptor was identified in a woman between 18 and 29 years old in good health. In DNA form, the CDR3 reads TGTGCCACCAGTGATCCCGGGACAGGAGATGAGCAGTTCTTC. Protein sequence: CATSDPGTGDEQFF.